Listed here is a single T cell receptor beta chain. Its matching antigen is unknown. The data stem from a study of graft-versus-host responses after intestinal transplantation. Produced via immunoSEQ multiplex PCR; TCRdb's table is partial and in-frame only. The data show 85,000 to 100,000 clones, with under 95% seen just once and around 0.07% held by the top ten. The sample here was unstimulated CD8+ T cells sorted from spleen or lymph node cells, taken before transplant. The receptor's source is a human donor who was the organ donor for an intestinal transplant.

CDR3 DNA: TGTGCCAGCAGCAAAGAGGACAGGGTTTACGAGCAGTACTTC. Its translation is CASSKEDRVYEQYF. This chain links TRBV21-1 with TRBJ2-7; TRBD1 was called by the table and not checked on the DNA. TRBV21-1 is a documented pseudogene. CDR3 length: 14 amino acids.